Sequencing of this T cell receptor (beta chain) was carried out in a study of T cell clones after liver transplantation. Study-wide background: Post-transplant blood was tracked for graft-donor-reactive T cell clones identified in a pre-transplant mixed lymphocyte reaction. Findings and caveats of the study: Post-transplant, graft-donor-reactive CD4 TCRbeta sequences in blood dropped significantly in most of the 8 subjects. Conclusions were preliminary, with small, heterogeneous patient groups. Rather than being deleted, graft donor-reactive T cells may have moved into the graft.

Generated by immunoSEQ multiplex PCR, the TCRdb table keeps only in-frame clones and is missing some. The table includes tens of thousands of clones, approximately 87% detected once. This CDR3 spans 13 amino acids. Trimming took 3 bases from V and 3 from J, leaving 6 bases between them. CDR1 is LNHDA, CDR2 SQIVND, per germline (reference sequence). With regard to this clone: Its antigen is unknown.

The source is a human patient who received a liver transplant. Some T cells may possibly be graft donor cells. V gene TRBV19 combines with J gene TRBJ1-5; D is unclear. The sequenced sample was CD8+ T cells from blood, obtained 12 months after liver transplant. The CDR3 protein is CASSIQNNQPQHF. The CDR3 nucleotides are TGTGCCAGTAGTATTCAGAACAATCAGCCCCAGCATTTT.